This T cell receptor (beta chain) is from a study of blood T cell repertoires in COVID-19. As for the study in general: Samples taken during acute and convalescent COVID-19 were collected in the United States, Italy and Spain.

Per the study methods: Estimation of nucleated cell counts was performed using reference gene primer amplification. The repertoire was sequenced with immunoSEQ multiplex PCR; TCRdb's copy has only in-frame clones and lacks some. That table is the source of V, J and clone size, and D and trimming were worked out from the DNA. The top ten clones hold 0.62% of a sample with 150,000 to 200,000 clones, 90% of them seen once. This clone has only a few counts. This clonotype originated in a middle-aged man with acute or convalescent COVID-19. The source material was peripheral blood.

The CDR3 spells CASTSQAGVGYTF. The CDR3 coding sequence is TGTGCCAGCACCTCCCAGGCAGGGGTCGGCTACACCTTC. This sequence joins TRBV12-3 or TRBV12-4 and TRBJ1-2, with a possible D match to TRBD1 (6 bases). The V end was cut by 7 bases, the J end by 8 bases, with 17 bases between. The CDR3 length is 13 residues.